The 25 T cell receptor beta chains listed next were all sequenced from one sample in a study of T and B cells in COVID-19 patients. BIOMED2 TRB-A/B primer pools were used in multiplex TRB PCR. One entry per CDR3 protein results from TCRdb running MiXCR on the multiplex PCR reads. The table records thousands of distinct CDR3 sequences, roughly 31% of them present only once. From blood, roughly 220-550 ng of genomic DNA served as TRB template. The specimen was blood. The receptors here all came from a human donor who had recovered from COVID-19.

V is TRBV5-6 and J is TRBJ2-1; TRBD2 aligns across 9 bases. V gave up 4 bases and J gave up 9 bases; unmatched junction bases: 8. Germline V gene lookup returns CDR1 SGHDT and CDR2 YYEEEE. The CDR3 has 14 residues. The CDR3 coding sequence is TGTGCCAGCAGCGCGGGACTAGCCCCCGGTGAGCAGTTCTTC. As protein: CASSAGLAPGEQFF.

About this clonotype: With a much larger clone just one base away, this may be a read error. The CDR3 DNA follows: TGTGCCACCAGCAGCGGGGGAAATACCGGGGAGCTGTTTTTT. It translates to CATSSGGNTGELFF. The chain joins TRBV15 to TRBJ2-2; TRBD2 is a possible D gene (6 bases). Germline values: CDR1 LNHNV, CDR2 YYDKDF (reference sequence). The CDR3 is made up of 14 amino acids. V lost 3 bases and J 5 bases, leaving 10 bases between the germline ends.

This clonotype was recorded only once. The chain recombines TRBV4-3 with TRBJ2-1; 7 nucleotides line up with TRBD2. V lost 0 bases to trimming and J lost 6 bases; unmatched junction nucleotides: 11. The CDR3 covers 17 residues. Germline CDR1 is LGHNA and CDR2 is YSLEER. DNA of the CDR3: TGCGCCAGCAGCCAAGAAATCACTCAGAGCGGGGTCAATGAGCAGTTCTTC. This encodes CASSQEITQSGVNEQFF.

This chain joins TRBV19 and TRBJ2-3; D gene unclear. Germline CDR1 and CDR2: LNHDA and SQIVND (reference sequence). There are 15 residues in the CDR3. The ends were cut back, 0 bases at V and 2 bases at J, with 9 bases in the middle. The CDR3 loop reads CASSIDHDNTDTQYF. CDR3 DNA sequence: TGTGCCAGTAGTATAGATCACGACAACACAGATACGCAGTATTTT.

Judged by abundance, this clonotype is medium-sized. The rearrangement joins TRBV11-1 to TRBJ2-7; D is undetermined. The CDR3 spans 14 residues. Trimming shortened V by 2 bases and J by 2 bases, and 10 bases separated the two germline ends. Germline V gene sequence: CDR1 SGHAT, CDR2 FQDESV (reference sequence). The CDR3 coding sequence is TGTGCCAGCAGCTTACAGGAAGGGCCCTACGAGCAGTACTTC. It is translated as CASSLQEGPYEQYF.

A few counts support this clonotype. The J gene is TRBJ2-1, the V gene TRBV6-5; 7 positions match TRBD2. V gave up 0 bases and J gave up 2 bases; unmatched junction bases: 16. Germline V gene lookup returns CDR1 MNHEY and CDR2 SVGAGI. The CDR3 is made up of 20 amino acids. This CDR3 reads CASSYSSSGGKGRAYNEQFF. The DNA of the CDR3 is TGTGCCAGCAGTTACTCGTCTAGCGGAGGGAAAGGGAGAGCCTACAATGAGCAGTTCTTC.

This clonotype was observed a few times. The J gene is TRBJ1-3, the V gene TRBV10-3, with 8 bases aligning to TRBD1. CDR3 length: 18 residues. Germline V gene lookup returns CDR1 ENHRY and CDR2 SYGVKD. After removal of 1 base from V and 1 base from J, the junction contained 9 bases not matched to a gene. The CDR3 loop reads CAISELGLQGASGNTIYF. Here the CDR3 DNA reads TGTGCCATCAGTGAGTTAGGTCTGCAGGGGGCGTCTGGAAACACCATATATTTT.

The CDR3 bases are TGTGCCAGCAGCCAAGAGGGAGGCGGGGGGGCTGTAGATACGCAGTATTTT. Protein product: CASSQEGGGGAVDTQYF. The chain has TRBV4-2 and TRBJ2-3; 9 bases align to TRBD2. Germline trimming cut 0 bases from V and 5 bases from J; bases unmatched to any gene: 9. The CDR3 sequence is 17 residues long. CDR1 and CDR2 from the germline V gene are LGHNA and YNFKEQ.

By frequency in the sample, this clonotype is medium-sized. The chain combines TRBV30 with TRBJ2-3; tentatively, D is TRBD1 (6 bases). The CDR3 totals 12 residues. CDR1 and CDR2 from the germline V gene are GTSNPN and SVGIG (reference sequence). The V end lost 4 bases, the J end lost 4 bases, and 9 bases lay between the germline ends. CDR3 region: CAWKQGSDTQYF. The CDR3 region has the DNA TGTGCCTGGAAACAGGGATCAGATACGCAGTATTTT.

In its sample, this clonotype was seen a few times. The chain is built from TRBV27 and TRBJ2-7, with D uncertain. V was clipped by 4 bases and J by 0 bases, with 10 bases between them. The germline V gene has CDR1 MNHEY and CDR2 SMNVEV (reference sequence). The CDR3 is made up of 14 amino acids. The CDR3 loop reads CASSSSQNSYEQYF. CDR3 DNA: TGTGCCAGCAGTTCCTCCCAAAACTCCTACGAGCAGTACTTC.

The CDR3 nucleotides are TGTGCCAGCAGTGACGACGGGGGGGCCACAGATACGCAGTATTTT. As protein: CASSDDGGATDTQYF. J is TRBJ2-3 and V is TRBV6-4; TRBD2 matches 8 bases. The V gene end was trimmed by 2 bases and the J gene end by 2 bases; junction bases not matched to a gene: 3. Germline CDR1 and CDR2: MRHNA and SNTAGT. The CDR3 sequence is 15 residues long.

In this sample, this clonotype is medium-sized (0.01 to 0.1%). J is TRBJ2-1 and V is TRBV6-2 or TRBV6-3, with D possibly matching TRBD2 (6 bases). Trimming shortened V by 0 bases and J by 8 bases, and 11 bases separated the two germline ends. Germline loops: CDR1 MNHEY, CDR2 SVGEGT. This CDR3 is built from 14 residues. CDR3 sequence reads: CASSYSTGVDEQFF. The DNA for the CDR3 is TGTGCCAGCAGTTACTCAACGGGGGTAGATGAGCAGTTCTTC.

For this clonotype: Possible read error: a much larger clone is one base away. V and J are TRBV19 and TRBJ2-7; 10 bases map to TRBD1. This CDR3 contains 13 residues. The V gene end was trimmed by 6 bases and the J gene end by 8 bases; junction bases not matched to a gene: 7. Germline values: CDR1 LNHDA, CDR2 SQIVND (reference sequence). CDR3 protein: CASSGRQGAKQYF. DNA for the CDR3: TGTGCCAGTAGCGGACGACAGGGGGCCAAGCAGTACTTC.

This clonotype was observed a few times. This chain uses TRBV15 with TRBJ1-4; D is ambiguous. Trimming left V 3 bases short and J 0 bases short, with 11 bases between. CDR1 and CDR2 from the germline V gene are LNHNV and YYDKDF (reference sequence). CDR3 size: 16 residues. The chain's CDR3 is CATSSVAWATNEKLFF. The CDR3 coding sequence is TGTGCCACCAGCAGTGTCGCATGGGCAACTAATGAAAAACTGTTTTTT.

The chain carries TRBV27 and TRBJ1-5; 7 bases match TRBD1. Germline V lookup: CDR1 MNHEY, CDR2 SMNVEV (reference sequence). This CDR3 is built from 14 residues. J was trimmed by 3 bases and V by 7 bases; bases with no gene match: 6. CDR3 residues: CASNRQGYNQPQHF. The DNA for the CDR3 is TGTGCCAGCAACCGACAGGGTTACAATCAGCCCCAGCATTTT.

For this clonotype: This sequence may be a read error, since a much larger clone differs from it by one base. J is TRBJ1-2 and V is TRBV29-1; the D is unclear. Looked up from germline, CDR1 is SQVTM and CDR2 is ANQGSEA. The CDR3 loop spans 14 amino acids. The V end was cut by 6 bases, the J end by 0 bases, with 14 bases between. CDR3 DNA sequence: TGCAGCGTCCGTCCGAATCCCGCTAACTATGGCTACACCTTC. The encoded protein is CSVRPNPANYGYTF.

J is TRBJ2-1 and V is TRBV4-2; 7 nucleotides line up with TRBD2. CDR3 length: 14 residues. V trimming: 3 bases; J trimming: 5 bases; junction bases outside the gene matches: 4. CDR1 is LGHNA and CDR2 is YNFKEQ in the germline V gene. The CDR3, as DNA: TGTGCCAGCAGCCACCCCGGGACTAACAATGAGCAGTTCTTC. This codes for CASSHPGTNNEQFF.

The J gene is TRBJ2-7, the V gene TRBV6-1; 9 bases align to TRBD1. V was clipped by 4 bases and J by 7 bases; unmatched bases: 11. There are 15 residues in the CDR3. From germline, CDR1 is MNHNS and CDR2 SASEGT. The CDR3 DNA reads as TGTGCCAGCAGTGGAACCGGGACAGGGTGGAGAGAGCAGTACTTC. It yields the protein CASSGTGTGWREQYF.

By share of the sample, this clonotype is medium-sized (0.01 to 0.1%). The rearrangement uses TRBV6-5 and TRBJ2-1; D unclear. The V end was cut by 6 bases, the J end by 1 base, with 4 bases between. The CDR3 has 12 residues. Germline loops: CDR1 MNHEY, CDR2 SVGAGI. DNA of the CDR3: TGTGCCAGCAGCCATTCCTACAATGAGCAGTTCTTC. It yields the protein CASSHSYNEQFF.

This clonotype has only a few counts. V usage is TRBV11-3 and J usage is TRBJ1-6; D remains unclear. V was cut by 3 bases and J by 11 bases, with 11 bases left in between. The CDR3 totals 13 residues. CDR1 and CDR2 from the germline V gene are SGHNT and YENEEA. In nucleotides, the CDR3 is TGTGCCAGCAGCTTTAAAATATCGGCACCCCTCCACTTT. Encoded protein: CASSFKISAPLHF.

Sample share makes this clonotype medium-sized. The chain has TRBV6-5 and TRBJ1-6, with a weak D call TRBD1 (5 bases). Per the germline V gene, CDR1 is MNHEY and CDR2 is SVGAGI. The CDR3 is made up of 15 amino acids. The V gene lost 7 bases and the J gene lost 7 bases, with 17 bases spanning the gap. CDR3 amino acids: CASTQTRVLNSPLHF. The CDR3 bases are TGTGCCAGCACCCAAACCAGGGTACTAAATTCACCCCTCCACTTT.

The chain combines TRBV6-5 with TRBJ2-1; 8 positions agree with TRBD2. Germline loops: CDR1 MNHEY, CDR2 SVGAGI. The CDR3 totals 16 residues. V shed 5 bases, J shed 5 bases, and the junction held 11 bases outside the gene matches. CDR3 sequence reads: CASSPLAGGLNNEQFF. The DNA of the CDR3 is TGTGCCAGCAGTCCCCTGGCGGGGGGCCTAAACAATGAGCAGTTCTTC.

V gene TRBV6-1 combines with J gene TRBJ1-6; maybe TRBD1 (6 bases). Trimming left V 1 base short and J 0 bases short, with 13 bases between. The CDR3 contains 18 residues. Germline values: CDR1 MNHNS, CDR2 SASEGT. The CDR3 bases are TGTGCCAGCAGTGAAGTCCCGGGACAAACCTCCTATAATTCACCCCTCCACTTT. It translates to CASSEVPGQTSYNSPLHF.

This clonotype is medium-sized by share. V is TRBV15 and J is TRBJ1-4; D possibly corresponds to TRBD1 (6 bases). Germline CDR1 and CDR2: LNHNV and YYDKDF (reference sequence). The CDR3 runs to 14 residues. V gave up 0 bases and J gave up 8 bases, with 10 bases separating them. CDR3 residues: CATSRDRGGEKLFF. The CDR3, as DNA: TGTGCCACCAGCAGAGACAGGGGAGGCGAAAAACTGTTTTTT.

This clonotype was found a few times. This rearrangement joins TRBV6-2 or TRBV6-3 to TRBJ2-5, with 9 bases lining up with TRBD1. Germline lookup yields CDR1 MNHEY and CDR2 SVGEGT. The CDR3 is 15 residues long. With 6 bases clipped from V and 9 bases from J, the junction kept 14 bases outside the gene matches. CDR3 sequence (DNA): TGTGCCAGCAGCCCTCGGGGACAGGGTGTCTGGGCCCAGTACTTC. Amino acids: CASSPRGQGVWAQYF.